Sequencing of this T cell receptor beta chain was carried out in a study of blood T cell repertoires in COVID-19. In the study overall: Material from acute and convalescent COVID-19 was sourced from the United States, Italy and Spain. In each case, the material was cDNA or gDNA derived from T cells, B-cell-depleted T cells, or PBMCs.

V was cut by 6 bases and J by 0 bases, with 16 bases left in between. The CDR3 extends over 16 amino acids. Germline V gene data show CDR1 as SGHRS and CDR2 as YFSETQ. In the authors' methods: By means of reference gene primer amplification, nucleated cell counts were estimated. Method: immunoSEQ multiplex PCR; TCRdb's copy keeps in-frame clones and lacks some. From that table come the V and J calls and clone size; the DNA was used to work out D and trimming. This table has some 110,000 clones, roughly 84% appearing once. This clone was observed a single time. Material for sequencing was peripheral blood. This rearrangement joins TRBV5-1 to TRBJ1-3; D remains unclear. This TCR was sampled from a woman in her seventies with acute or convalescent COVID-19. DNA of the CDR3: TGCGCCAGCAAAACGAGTGCATCCGACTCTGGAAACACCATATATTTT. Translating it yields CASKTSASDSGNTIYF.